The clone carrying this T cell receptor (beta chain) was picked up many times. J was trimmed by 5 bases and V by 2 bases; bases with no gene match: 6. CDR3 length: 13 residues. Germline-derived CDR1 and CDR2 are DFQATT and SNEGSKA (reference sequence). This sample was taken from a study of human T cells and chemical hapten exposure. Across the study: Yields of TCR per sample differed, chiefly owing to small differences in pooled library volume.

Authors' data handling: From approximately 20,000 to 700,000 TCRs were found per sample, with a median of approximately 96,000. TCRdb used MiXCR to reprocess the RACE reads, holding one entry per CDR3 protein. TCRdb's processing, not the authors' own work, is the source of the V and J calls. The data contain roughly 80,000 distinct CDR3 sequences, around 9.3% of them singletons. The time point is: healthy volunteer bleed at 6 weeks. RNA extraction used unfractionated whole blood as the source of total RNA. The V gene is TRBV20-1, the J gene TRBJ2-7; 7 nucleotides agree with TRBD2. Material: whole blood. This sequence was found in a female donor in good health. Some clones in this sample may be carry-over from other donors' samples. CDR3 loop: CSARMAGRDEQYF. In DNA, the CDR3 is TGCAGTGCTAGAATGGCAGGGAGGGACGAGCAGTACTTC.